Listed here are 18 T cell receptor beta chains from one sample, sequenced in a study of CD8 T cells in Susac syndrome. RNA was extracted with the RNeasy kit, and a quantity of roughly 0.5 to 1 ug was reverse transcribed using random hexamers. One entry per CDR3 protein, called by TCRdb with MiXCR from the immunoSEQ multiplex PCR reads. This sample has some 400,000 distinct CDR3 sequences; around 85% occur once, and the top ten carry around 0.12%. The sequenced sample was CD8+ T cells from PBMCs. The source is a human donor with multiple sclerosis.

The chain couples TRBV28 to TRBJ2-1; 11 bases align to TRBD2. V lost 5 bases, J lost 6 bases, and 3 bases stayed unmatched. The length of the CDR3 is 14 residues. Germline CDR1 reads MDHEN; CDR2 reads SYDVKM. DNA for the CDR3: TGTGCCAGCAGTATAGCGGGAGGGTTCAATGAGCAGTTCTTC. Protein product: CASSIAGGFNEQFF.

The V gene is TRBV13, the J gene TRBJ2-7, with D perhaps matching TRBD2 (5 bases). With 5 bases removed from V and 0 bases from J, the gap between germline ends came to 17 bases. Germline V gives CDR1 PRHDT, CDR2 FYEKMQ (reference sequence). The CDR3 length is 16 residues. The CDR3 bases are TGTGCCAGCAGCCGAGAGGTAGCAGGAGGCTCCTACGAGCAGTACTTC. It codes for CASSREVAGGSYEQYF.

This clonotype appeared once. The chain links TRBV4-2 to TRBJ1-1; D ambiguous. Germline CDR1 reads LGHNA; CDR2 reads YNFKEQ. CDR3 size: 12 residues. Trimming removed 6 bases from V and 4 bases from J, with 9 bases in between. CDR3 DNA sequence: TGTGCCAGCAGACGAGTCGGCACTGAAGCTTTCTTT. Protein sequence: CASRRVGTEAFF.

The CDR3 loop reads CASSPQSDRADEEQYF. CDR3 DNA: TGTGCCAGCTCACCACAATCGGACAGAGCAGATGAAGAGCAGTACTTC. This sequence joins TRBV18 and TRBJ2-7; a possible D gene is TRBD1 (6 bases). CDR1 is KGHSH, CDR2 LQKENI, per germline. The CDR3 extends over 16 amino acids. Trimming shortened V by 1 base and J by 7 bases, and 20 bases separated the two germline ends. The complete variable domain, with remaining parts taken from reference TRBV18 and TRBJ2-7, reads NAGVMQNPRHLVRRRGQEARLRCSPMKGHSHVYWYRQLPEEGLKFMVYLQKENIIDESGMPKERFSAEFPKEGPSILRIQQVVRGDSAAYFCASSPQSDRADEEQYFGPGTRLTVT.

CDR3 loop: CAISGGIAGSSYNEQFF. The DNA for the CDR3 is TGTGCCATCAGTGGGGGGATAGCGGGTAGCTCCTACAATGAGCAGTTCTTC. V gene TRBV10-3 combines with J gene TRBJ2-1; TRBD2 aligns across 7 bases. The CDR3 consists of 17 residues. V lost 4 bases, J lost 0 bases, and 9 bases stayed unmatched. CDR1 and CDR2 (germline): ENHRY, SYGVKD.

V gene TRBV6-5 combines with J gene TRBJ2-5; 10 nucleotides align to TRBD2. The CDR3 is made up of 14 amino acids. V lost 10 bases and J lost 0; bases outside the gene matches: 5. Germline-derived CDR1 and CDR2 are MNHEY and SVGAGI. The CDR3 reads CATLAGAYQETQYF. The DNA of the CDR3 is TGTGCCACTCTAGCGGGGGCCTACCAAGAGACCCAGTACTTC.

CDR3 sequence reads: CASSHIGYTEAFF. CDR3 bases: TGTGCCAGCAGCCACATTGGGTACACTGAAGCTTTCTTT. This sequence joins TRBV3-1 and TRBJ1-1; D gene ambiguous. Germline V gene sequence: CDR1 LGHDT, CDR2 YNNKEL (reference sequence). Trimming removed 3 bases at V and 3 bases at J, with 8 bases between. This CDR3 is 13 amino acids long. The variable domain in full, completed from reference TRBV3-1 and TRBJ1-1, reads DTAVSQTPKYLVTQMGNDKSIKCEQNLGHDTMYWYKQDSKKFLKIMFSYNNKELIINETVPNRFSPKSPDKAHLNLHINSLELGDSAVYFCASSHIGYTEAFFGQGTRLTVV.

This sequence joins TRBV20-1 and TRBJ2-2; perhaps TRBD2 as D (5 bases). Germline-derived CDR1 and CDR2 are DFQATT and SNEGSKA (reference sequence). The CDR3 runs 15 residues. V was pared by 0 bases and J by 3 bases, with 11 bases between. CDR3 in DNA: TGCAGTGCTAGAGACTTGAGGGTGGACACCGGGGAGCTGTTTTTT. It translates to CSARDLRVDTGELFF.

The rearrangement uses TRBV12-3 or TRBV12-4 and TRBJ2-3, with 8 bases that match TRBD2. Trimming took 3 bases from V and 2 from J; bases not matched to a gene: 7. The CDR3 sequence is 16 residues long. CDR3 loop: CASSFLGLASTDTQYF. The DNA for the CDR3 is TGTGCCAGCAGTTTCCTAGGACTAGCCTCCACAGATACGCAGTATTTT.

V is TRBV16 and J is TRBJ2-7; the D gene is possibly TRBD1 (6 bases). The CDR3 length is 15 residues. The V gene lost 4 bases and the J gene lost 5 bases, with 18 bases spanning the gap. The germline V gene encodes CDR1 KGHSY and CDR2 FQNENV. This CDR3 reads CASSLPGRGSHEQYF. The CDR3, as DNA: TGTGCCAGCAGCCTTCCCGGCAGGGGATCCCACGAGCAGTACTTC.

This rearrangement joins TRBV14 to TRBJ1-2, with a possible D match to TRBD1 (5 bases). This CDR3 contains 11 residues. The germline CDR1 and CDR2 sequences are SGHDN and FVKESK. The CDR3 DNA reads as TGTGCTACTCTTTATGGGGGAGCGTACACCTTC. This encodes CATLYGGAYTF.

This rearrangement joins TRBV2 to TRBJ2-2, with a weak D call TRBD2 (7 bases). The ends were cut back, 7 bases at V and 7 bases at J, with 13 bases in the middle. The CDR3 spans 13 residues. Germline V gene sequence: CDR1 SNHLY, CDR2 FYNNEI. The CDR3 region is CASIPGGGGELFF. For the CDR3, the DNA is TGTGCCAGCATACCGGGGGGCGGCGGGGAGCTGTTTTTT.

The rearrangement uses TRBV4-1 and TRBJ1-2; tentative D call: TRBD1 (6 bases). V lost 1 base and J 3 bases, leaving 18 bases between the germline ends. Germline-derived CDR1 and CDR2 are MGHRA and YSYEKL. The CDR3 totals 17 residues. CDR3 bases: TGCGCCAGCAGCCAAGCATCCCCAGGGGAAGGTGACTATGGCTACACCTTC. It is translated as CASSQASPGEGDYGYTF.

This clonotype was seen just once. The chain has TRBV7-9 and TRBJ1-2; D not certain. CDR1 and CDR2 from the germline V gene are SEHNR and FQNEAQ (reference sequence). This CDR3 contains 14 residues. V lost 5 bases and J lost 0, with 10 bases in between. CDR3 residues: CASSPTQANYGYTF. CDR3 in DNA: TGTGCCAGCAGCCCAACACAAGCTAACTATGGCTACACCTTC.

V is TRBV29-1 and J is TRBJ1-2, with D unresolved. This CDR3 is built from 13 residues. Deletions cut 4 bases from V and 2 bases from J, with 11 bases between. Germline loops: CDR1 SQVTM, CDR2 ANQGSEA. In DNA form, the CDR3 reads TGCAGCGTTGTCGACGCGGGGAACTATGGCTACACCTTC. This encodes CSVVDAGNYGYTF. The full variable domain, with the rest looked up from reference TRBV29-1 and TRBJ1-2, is SAVISQKPSRDICQRGTSLTIQCQVDSQVTMMFWYRQQPGQSLTLIATANQGSEATYESGFVIDKFPISRPNLTFSTLTVSNMSPEDSSIYLCSVVDAGNYGYTFGSGTRLTVV.

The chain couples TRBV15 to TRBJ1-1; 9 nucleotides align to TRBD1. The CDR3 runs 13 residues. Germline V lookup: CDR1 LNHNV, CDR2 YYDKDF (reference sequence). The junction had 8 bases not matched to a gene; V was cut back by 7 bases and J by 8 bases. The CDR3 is CATTGQGSSEAFF. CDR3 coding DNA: TGTGCCACCACCGGACAGGGGTCCTCGGAAGCTTTCTTT.

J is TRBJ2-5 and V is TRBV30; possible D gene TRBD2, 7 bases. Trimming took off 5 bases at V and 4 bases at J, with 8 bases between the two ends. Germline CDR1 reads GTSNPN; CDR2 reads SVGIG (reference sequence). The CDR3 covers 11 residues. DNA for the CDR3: TGTGCCTGGGGGGGGGCAGAGACCCAGTACTTC. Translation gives CAWGGAETQYF.

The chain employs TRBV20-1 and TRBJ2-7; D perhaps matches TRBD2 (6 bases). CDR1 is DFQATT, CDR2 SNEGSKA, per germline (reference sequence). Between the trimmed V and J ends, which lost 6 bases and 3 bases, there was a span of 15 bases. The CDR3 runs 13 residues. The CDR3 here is CSARAGLDYEQYF. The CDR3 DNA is TGCAGTGCACGTGCGGGACTTGACTACGAGCAGTACTTC.